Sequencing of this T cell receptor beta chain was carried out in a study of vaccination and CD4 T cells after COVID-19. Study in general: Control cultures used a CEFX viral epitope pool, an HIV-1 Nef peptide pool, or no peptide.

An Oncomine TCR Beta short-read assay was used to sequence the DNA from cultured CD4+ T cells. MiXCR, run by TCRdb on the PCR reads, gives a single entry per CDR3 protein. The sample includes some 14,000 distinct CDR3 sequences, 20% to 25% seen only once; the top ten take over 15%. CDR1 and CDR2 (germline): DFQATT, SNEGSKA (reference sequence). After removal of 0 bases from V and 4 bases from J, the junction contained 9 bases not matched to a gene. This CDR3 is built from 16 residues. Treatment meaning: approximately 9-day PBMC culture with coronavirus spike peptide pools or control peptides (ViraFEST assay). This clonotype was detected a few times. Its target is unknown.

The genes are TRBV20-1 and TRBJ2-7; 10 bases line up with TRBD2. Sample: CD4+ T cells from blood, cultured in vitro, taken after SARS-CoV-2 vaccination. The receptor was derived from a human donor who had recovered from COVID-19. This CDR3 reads CSARDVASGSKYEQYF. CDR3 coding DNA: TGCAGTGCTAGAGACGTGGCTAGCGGGAGTAAATACGAGCAGTACTTC.